The TCR beta chain under discussion was sequenced for a study of blood T cell repertoires in COVID-19. Overall study context: In each case, the material was cDNA or gDNA derived from T cells, B-cell-depleted T cells, or PBMCs.

Assay used: immunoSEQ multiplex PCR; TCRdb lists only in-frame clones, some missing. Of approximately 200,000 clones detected, approximately 91% appear once; the ten largest clones hold approximately 2.6%. Germline CDR1 reads KGHDR; CDR2 reads SFDVKD. Unmatched junction bases numbered 11, after V lost 0 bases and J lost 0 bases. This CDR3 spans 20 amino acids. The genes are TRBV24-1 and TRBJ1-4; 8 bases agree with TRBD1. This TCR was recovered from a woman aged 55-70 years with acute or convalescent COVID-19. What was sequenced was peripheral blood. The CDR3 spells CATSDLADRGVNTTNEKLFF. The CDR3 DNA reads TGTGCCACCAGTGATTTGGCCGACAGGGGAGTTAATACAACTAATGAAAAACTGTTTTTT.